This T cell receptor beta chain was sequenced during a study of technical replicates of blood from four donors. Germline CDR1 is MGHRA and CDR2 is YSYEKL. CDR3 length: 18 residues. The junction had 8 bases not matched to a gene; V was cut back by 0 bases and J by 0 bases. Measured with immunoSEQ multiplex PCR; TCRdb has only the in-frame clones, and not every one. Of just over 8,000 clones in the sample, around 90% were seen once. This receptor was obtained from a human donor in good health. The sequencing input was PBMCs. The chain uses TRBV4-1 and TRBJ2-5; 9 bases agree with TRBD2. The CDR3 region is CASSQESGASGNQETQYF. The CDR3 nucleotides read TGCGCCAGCAGCCAAGAGAGTGGGGCTAGCGGGAACCAAGAGACCCAGTACTTC.